A single sample gave rise to the 9 T cell receptor beta chains below, sequenced in a study of blood T cell repertoires in COVID-19. Libraries were prepared by immunoSEQ multiplex PCR; TCRdb keeps only in-frame clonotypes and omits some of them. The sample contains 100,000 or so clones, 85% to 90% of which appear only once. Sequencing was done on a sample of peripheral blood. Receptors were obtained from a woman in her sixties or seventies in a cohort sampled during active or convalescent COVID-19.

This rearrangement joins TRBV12-5 to TRBJ2-1; TRBD2 aligns across 9 bases. Germline loops: CDR1 LGHNT, CDR2 FRNRAP. This CDR3 is 18 amino acids long. Trimming removed 7 bases from V and 4 bases from J; junction bases left unmatched: 17. The CDR3 spells CASAQALVAGGPYNEQFF. In DNA form, the CDR3 reads TGTGCTAGTGCCCAGGCCCTAGTGGCGGGAGGGCCTTACAATGAGCAGTTCTTC.

This clone turned up a few times. V gene TRBV11-2 combines with J gene TRBJ1-2; 9 bases line up with TRBD1. The CDR3 extends over 15 amino acids. The V segment lost 1 base and the J segment 6 bases; nucleotides outside the gene matches: 6. Per germline, CDR1 SGHAT and CDR2 FQNNGV. The CDR3 DNA reads as TGTGCCAGCAGCTTAGGATTTCGGACAGGGGATGGCTACACCTTC. As protein: CASSLGFRTGDGYTF. The variable domain in full, with the rest retrieved from reference TRBV11-2 and TRBJ1-2, is EAGVAQSPRYKIIEKRQSVAFWCNPISGHATLYWYQQILGQGPKLLIQFQNNGVVDDSQLPKDRFSAERLKGVDSTLKIQPAKLEDSAVYLCASSLGFRTGDGYTFGSGTRLTVV.

The rearrangement uses TRBV20-1 and TRBJ2-5; D is possibly TRBD2 (5 bases). Per germline, CDR1 DFQATT and CDR2 SNEGSKA (reference sequence). The CDR3 contains 14 residues. Trimming took off 3 bases at V and 4 bases at J, with 15 bases between the two ends. CDR3 DNA sequence: TGCAGTGCTAGTCGCGCTAGCCGCGGAGAGACCCAGTACTTC. Amino acids: CSASRASRGETQYF.

The chain carries TRBV3-1 (or the pseudogene TRBV3-2) and TRBJ1-1; D may be TRBD1 (6 bases). Germline V gene data show CDR1 as LGHDT and CDR2 as YNNKEL (reference sequence). Trimming removed 1 base at V and 10 bases at J, with 16 bases between. The CDR3 runs to 14 residues. The CDR3 loop reads CASSQASIGGVAFF. In DNA, the CDR3 is TGTGCCAGCAGCCAAGCGTCCATAGGGGGGGTAGCTTTCTTT.

The chain has TRBV25-1 and TRBJ1-5; 10 positions agree with TRBD1. Losses at the gene ends were 4 bases for V and 11 bases for J; bases not matched to a gene: 8. Germline lookup yields CDR1 MGHDK and CDR2 SYGVNS. The length of the CDR3 is 14 residues. CDR3 DNA: TGTGCCAGCAGTGGGGGACAGGGGTCAGGGGCCCAGCATTTT. It is translated as CASSGGQGSGAQHF.

In its sample, this clone was seen once. The chain uses TRBV30 and TRBJ1-3, with D possibly being TRBD1 (5 bases). The CDR3 contains 16 residues. Per germline, CDR1 GTSNPN and CDR2 SVGIG (reference sequence). Trimming left V 0 bases short and J 0 bases short, with 12 bases between. The CDR3 bases are TGTGCCTGGAGTGTACGACAGCAAATCTCTGGAAACACCATATATTTT. This encodes CAWSVRQQISGNTIYF.

The chain combines TRBV9 with TRBJ2-5; TRBD2 matches 7 bases. Losses at the gene ends were 4 bases for V and 4 bases for J; bases not matched to a gene: 7. Germline-derived CDR1 and CDR2 are SGDLS and YYNGEE. The CDR3 spans 14 residues. The CDR3 is CASSPTGGRETQYF. The CDR3, as DNA: TGTGCCAGCAGCCCCACAGGCGGGAGAGAGACCCAGTACTTC.

The DNA of the CDR3 is TGTGCCAGCAGTGTAGGACAGGGGTATCAGCCCCAGCATTTT. This encodes CASSVGQGYQPQHF. The J gene is TRBJ1-5, the V gene TRBV6-1; 9 positions agree with TRBD1. The V gene end was trimmed by 4 bases and the J gene end by 5 bases; junction bases not matched to a gene: 3. Germline-derived CDR1 and CDR2 are MNHNS and SASEGT. This CDR3 is built from 14 residues.

This clone was seen a few times. The rearrangement uses TRBV28 and TRBJ2-1, with 13 bases lining up with TRBD2. Losses at the gene ends were 0 bases for V and 8 bases for J; bases not matched to a gene: 10. Germline V gives CDR1 MDHEN, CDR2 SYDVKM. The CDR3 spans 18 residues. CDR3 sequence: CASSLWTSGRNRGHEQFF. For the CDR3, the DNA is TGTGCCAGCAGTTTATGGACTAGCGGGAGGAACCGGGGGCATGAGCAGTTCTTC. The whole variable domain, filled in from reference TRBV28 and TRBJ2-1, reads DVKVTQSSRYLVKRTGEKVFLECVQDMDHENMFWYRQDPGLGLRLIYFSYDVKMKEKGDIPEGYSVSREKKERFSLILESASTNQTSMYLCASSLWTSGRNRGHEQFFGPGTRLTVL.